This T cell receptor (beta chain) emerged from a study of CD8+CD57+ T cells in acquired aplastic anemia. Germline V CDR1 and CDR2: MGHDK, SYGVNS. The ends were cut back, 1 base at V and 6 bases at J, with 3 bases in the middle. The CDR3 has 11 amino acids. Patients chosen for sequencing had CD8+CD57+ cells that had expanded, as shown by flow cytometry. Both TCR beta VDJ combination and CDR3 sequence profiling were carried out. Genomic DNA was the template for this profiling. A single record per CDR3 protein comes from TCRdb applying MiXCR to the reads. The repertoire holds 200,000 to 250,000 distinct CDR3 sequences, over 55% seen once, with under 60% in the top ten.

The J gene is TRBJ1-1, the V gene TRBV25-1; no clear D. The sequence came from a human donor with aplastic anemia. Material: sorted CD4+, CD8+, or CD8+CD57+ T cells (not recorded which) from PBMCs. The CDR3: CASSESAEAFF. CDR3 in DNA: TGTGCCAGCAGTGAATCCGCTGAAGCTTTCTTT.